This T cell receptor (beta chain) stems from a study of cytomegalovirus exposure and HLA in healthy donors. General observations from the study: Using a false discovery rate of 0.05, a later analysis showed that approximately 16,000 TCR beta sequences were associated with HLA alleles.

V lost 4 bases, J lost 4 bases, and 20 bases lay in between. Germline V gives CDR1 MNHNS, CDR2 SASEGT. The CDR3 has 17 amino acids. In the PCR, 60 Vbeta and 13 Jbeta primers were used. The protocol was immunoSEQ multiplex PCR, while the TCRdb copy is restricted to in-frame clones and leaves out a portion. The table shows around 110,000 clones, with around 61% occurring only once. This clone was observed once. Its antigen is not identified. The TCR was taken from a woman aged 25 to 45 in good health and CMV-seronegative. The sample was PBMCs. This rearrangement joins TRBV6-1 to TRBJ2-1; maybe TRBD2 (5 bases). The CDR3 reads CASSALDQSSFYNEQFF. The CDR3, as DNA: TGTGCCAGCAGTGCACTAGACCAATCCTCTTTTTACAATGAGCAGTTCTTC.